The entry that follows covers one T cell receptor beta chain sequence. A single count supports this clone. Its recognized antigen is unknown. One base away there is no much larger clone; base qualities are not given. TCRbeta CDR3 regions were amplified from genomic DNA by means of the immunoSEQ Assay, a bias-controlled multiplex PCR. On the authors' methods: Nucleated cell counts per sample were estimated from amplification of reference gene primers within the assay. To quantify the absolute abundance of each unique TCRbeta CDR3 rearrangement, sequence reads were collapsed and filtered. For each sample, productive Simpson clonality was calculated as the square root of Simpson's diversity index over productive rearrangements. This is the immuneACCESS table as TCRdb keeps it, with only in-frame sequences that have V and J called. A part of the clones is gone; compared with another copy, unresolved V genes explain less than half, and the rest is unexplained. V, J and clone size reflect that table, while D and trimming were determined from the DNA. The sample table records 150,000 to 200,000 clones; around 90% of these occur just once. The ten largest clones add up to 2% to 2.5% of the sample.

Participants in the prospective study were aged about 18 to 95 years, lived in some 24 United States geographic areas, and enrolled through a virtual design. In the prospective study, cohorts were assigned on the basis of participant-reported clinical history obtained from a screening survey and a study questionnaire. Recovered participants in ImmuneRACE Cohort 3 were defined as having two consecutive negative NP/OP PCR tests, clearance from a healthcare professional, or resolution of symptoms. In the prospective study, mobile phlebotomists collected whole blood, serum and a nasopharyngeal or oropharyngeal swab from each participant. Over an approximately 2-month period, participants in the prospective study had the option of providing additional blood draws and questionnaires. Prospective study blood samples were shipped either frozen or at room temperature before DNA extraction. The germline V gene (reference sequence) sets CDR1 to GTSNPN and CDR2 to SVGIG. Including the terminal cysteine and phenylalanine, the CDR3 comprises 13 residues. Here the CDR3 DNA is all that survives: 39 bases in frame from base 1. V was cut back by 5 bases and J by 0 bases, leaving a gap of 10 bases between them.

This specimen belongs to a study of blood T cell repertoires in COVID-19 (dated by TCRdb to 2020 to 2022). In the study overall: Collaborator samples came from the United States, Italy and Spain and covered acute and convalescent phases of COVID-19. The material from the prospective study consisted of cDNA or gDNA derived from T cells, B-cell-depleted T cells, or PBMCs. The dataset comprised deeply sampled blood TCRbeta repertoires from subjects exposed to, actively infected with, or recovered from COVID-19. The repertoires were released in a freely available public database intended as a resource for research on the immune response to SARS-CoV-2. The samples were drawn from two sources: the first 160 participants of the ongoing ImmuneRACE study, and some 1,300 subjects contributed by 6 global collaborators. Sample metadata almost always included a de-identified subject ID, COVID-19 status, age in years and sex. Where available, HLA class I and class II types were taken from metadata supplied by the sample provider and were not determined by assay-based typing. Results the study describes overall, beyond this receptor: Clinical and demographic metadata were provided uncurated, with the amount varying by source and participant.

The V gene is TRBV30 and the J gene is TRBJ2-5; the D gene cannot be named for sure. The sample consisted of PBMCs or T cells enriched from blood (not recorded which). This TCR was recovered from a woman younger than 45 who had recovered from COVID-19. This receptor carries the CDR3 CAWGLEDQETQYF. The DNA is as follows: TGTGCCTGGGGCCTAGAGGACCAAGAGACCCAGTACTTC.